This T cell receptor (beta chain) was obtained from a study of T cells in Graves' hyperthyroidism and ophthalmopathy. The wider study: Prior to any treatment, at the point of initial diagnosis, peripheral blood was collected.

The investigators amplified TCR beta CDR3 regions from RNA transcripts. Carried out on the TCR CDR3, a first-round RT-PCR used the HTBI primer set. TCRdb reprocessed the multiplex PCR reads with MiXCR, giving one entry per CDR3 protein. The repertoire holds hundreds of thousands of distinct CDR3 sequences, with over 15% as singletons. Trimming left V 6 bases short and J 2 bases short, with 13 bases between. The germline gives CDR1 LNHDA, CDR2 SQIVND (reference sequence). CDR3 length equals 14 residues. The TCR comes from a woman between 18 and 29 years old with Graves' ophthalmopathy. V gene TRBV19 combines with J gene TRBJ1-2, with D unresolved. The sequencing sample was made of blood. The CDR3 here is CASSPQVLNYGYTF. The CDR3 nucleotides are TGTGCCAGTAGCCCCCAGGTCCTAAACTATGGCTACACCTTC.